The entry below describes one T cell receptor (beta chain). The germline gives CDR1 MGHRA, CDR2 YSYEKL. Trimming pared 0 bases from V and 6 bases from J, leaving 9 bases between. This CDR3 contains 14 residues. This sample stems from a study of T cell changes during pregnancy in multiple sclerosis. Sequenced by immunoSEQ multiplex PCR; TCRdb stores in-frame clones only, minus some. In the table there are around 30,000 clones, approximately 90% of which are singletons. The chain combines TRBV4-1 with TRBJ1-5; D possibly corresponds to TRBD1 (5 bases). This receptor was taken from a female donor with multiple sclerosis, enrolled in a pregnancy study. The material was CD8+ T cells from peripheral blood mononuclear cells, obtained in the second trimester of pregnancy. The DNA of the CDR3 is TGCGCCAGCAGCCAAGAAGGGGTAATTCAGCCCCAGCATTTT. Translated, it gives CASSQEGVIQPQHF.